This TCR beta chain was obtained from a study of beta chain features in type 1 diabetes. Whole-study findings and limits: Patients' naive, central memory and Treg TCRB repertoires seemed closer to one another than those of healthy donors. Moderately but significantly shorter TCRB CDR3s were found in Type 1 diabetes patients in all four CD4+ subsets.

The entirety of the isolated RNA underwent reverse transcription, so expressed TCRB transcripts were sequenced. The assay was immunoSEQ multiplex PCR, and TCRdb's table has in-frame clones only and misses some. The sample carries about 300,000 clones, less than 15% recorded once. Sorting that relied on CD45RO/CCR7/CD25/CD127/CD95/CD27 yielded CD4+ naive, central memory, regulatory and stem cell-like memory cells. To note about this clone: Its antigen is undetermined.

Germline V CDR1 and CDR2: SGHTA, FQGNSA. CDR3 length: 16 amino acids. V was clipped by 5 bases and J by 3 bases; unmatched bases: 11. The sample comprised naive CD4+ T cells from blood. This sequence joins TRBV7-2 and TRBJ2-3, with 7 bases aligning to TRBD1. This receptor was obtained from a woman aged 18-30 years with type 1 diabetes. CDR3 sequence (DNA): TGTGCCAGCAGCATAAGCCGGGACAGAGGGACAGATACGCAGTATTTT. It is translated as CASSISRDRGTDTQYF. Complete variable domain (other parts from reference TRBV7-2 and TRBJ2-3): GAGVSQSPSNKVTEKGKDVELRCDPISGHTALYWYRQSLGQGLEFLIYFQGNSAPDKSGLPSDRFSAERTGGSVSTLTIQRTQQEDSAVYLCASSISRDRGTDTQYFGPGTRLTVL.